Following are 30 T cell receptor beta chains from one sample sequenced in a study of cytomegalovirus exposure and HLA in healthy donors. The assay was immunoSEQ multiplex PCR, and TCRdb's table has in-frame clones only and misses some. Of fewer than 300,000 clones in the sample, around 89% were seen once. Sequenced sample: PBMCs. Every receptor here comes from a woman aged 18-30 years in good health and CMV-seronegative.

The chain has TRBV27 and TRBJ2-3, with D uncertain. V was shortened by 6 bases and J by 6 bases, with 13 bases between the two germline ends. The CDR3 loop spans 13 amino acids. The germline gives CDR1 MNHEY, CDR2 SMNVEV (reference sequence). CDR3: CASSRNFPDTQYF. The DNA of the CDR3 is TGTGCCAGCAGCAGGAACTTTCCGGATACGCAGTATTTT.

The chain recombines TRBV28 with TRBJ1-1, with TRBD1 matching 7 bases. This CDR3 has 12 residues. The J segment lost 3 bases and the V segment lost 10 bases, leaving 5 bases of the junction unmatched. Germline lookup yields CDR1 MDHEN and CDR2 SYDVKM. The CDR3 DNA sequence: TGTGCCACCAACACAGGGGACACTGAAGCTTTCTTT. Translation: CATNTGDTEAFF.

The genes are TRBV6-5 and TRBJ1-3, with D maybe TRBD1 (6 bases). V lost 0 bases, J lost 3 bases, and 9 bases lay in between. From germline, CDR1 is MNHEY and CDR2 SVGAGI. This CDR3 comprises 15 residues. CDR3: CASSYSTTGGNTIYF. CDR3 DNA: TGTGCCAGCAGTTACTCGACGACAGGTGGAAACACCATATATTTT.

The CDR3 sequence: CATERGPGIWGEQFF. The CDR3 bases are TGTGCCACCGAGAGAGGGCCGGGGATTTGGGGTGAGCAGTTCTTC. The chain recombines TRBV19 with TRBJ2-1, with D perhaps TRBD2 (5 bases). V was trimmed by 10 bases and J by 9 bases, leaving 25 bases between them. Germline V lookup: CDR1 LNHDA, CDR2 SQIVND (reference sequence). The CDR3 totals 15 residues.

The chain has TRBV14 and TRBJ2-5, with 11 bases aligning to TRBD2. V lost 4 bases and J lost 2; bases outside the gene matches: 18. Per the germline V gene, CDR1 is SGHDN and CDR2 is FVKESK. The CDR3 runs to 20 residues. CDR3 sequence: CASSRRELAGAVGFQETQYF. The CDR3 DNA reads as TGTGCCAGCAGCCGGCGGGAACTAGCGGGAGCGGTGGGGTTTCAAGAGACCCAGTACTTC.

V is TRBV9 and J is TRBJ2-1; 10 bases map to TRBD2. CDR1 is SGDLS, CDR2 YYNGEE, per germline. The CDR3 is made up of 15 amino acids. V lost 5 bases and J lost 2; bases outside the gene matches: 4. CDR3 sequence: CASRPTSGTYNEQFF. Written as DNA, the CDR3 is TGTGCCAGCAGGCCTACTAGCGGGACCTACAATGAGCAGTTCTTC.

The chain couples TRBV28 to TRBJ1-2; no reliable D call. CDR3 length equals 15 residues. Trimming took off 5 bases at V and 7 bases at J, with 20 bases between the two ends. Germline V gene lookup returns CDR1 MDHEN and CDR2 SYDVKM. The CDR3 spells CASSIDPRPGGGYTF. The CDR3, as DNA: TGTGCCAGCAGTATCGATCCCAGACCGGGAGGTGGCTACACCTTC.

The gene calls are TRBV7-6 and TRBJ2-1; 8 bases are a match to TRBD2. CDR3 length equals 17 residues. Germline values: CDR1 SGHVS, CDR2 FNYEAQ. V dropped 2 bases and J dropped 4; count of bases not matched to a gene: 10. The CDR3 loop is CASSLNHKRERYNEQFF. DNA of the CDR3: TGTGCCAGCAGCTTAAACCACAAGCGGGAGCGGTACAATGAGCAGTTCTTC.

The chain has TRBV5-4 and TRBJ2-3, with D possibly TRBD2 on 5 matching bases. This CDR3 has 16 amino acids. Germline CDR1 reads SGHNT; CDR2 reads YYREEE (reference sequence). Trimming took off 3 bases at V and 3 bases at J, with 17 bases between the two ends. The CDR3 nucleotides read TGTGCCAGCAGCTCCTTGTTGGGTCCGGGGACAGATACGCAGTATTTT. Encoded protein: CASSSLLGPGTDTQYF.

The CDR3 bases are TGTGCTAGTGGTCTCTCTCCGGGACTACAGAACACCGGGGAGCTGTTTTTT. This codes for CASGLSPGLQNTGELFF. This rearrangement joins TRBV12-5 to TRBJ2-2; 7 bases line up with TRBD2. This CDR3 is 17 amino acids long. Per the germline V gene, CDR1 is LGHNT and CDR2 is FRNRAP. The V gene end was trimmed by 5 bases and the J gene end by 1 base; junction bases not matched to a gene: 10. Drawing the rest from reference TRBV12-5 and TRBJ2-2, the complete variable domain is DARVTQTPRHKVTEMGQEVTMRCQPILGHNTVFWYRQTMMQGLELLAYFRNRAPLDDSGMPKDRFSAEMPDATLATLKIQPSEPRDSAVYFCASGLSPGLQNTGELFFGEGSRLTVL.

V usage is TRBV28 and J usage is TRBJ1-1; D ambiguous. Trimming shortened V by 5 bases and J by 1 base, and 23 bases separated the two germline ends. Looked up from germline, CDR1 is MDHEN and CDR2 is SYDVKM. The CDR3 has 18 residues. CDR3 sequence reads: CASSPSFGDGIRNTEAFF. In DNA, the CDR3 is TGTGCCAGCAGTCCGTCTTTCGGGGATGGGATTAGGAACACTGAAGCTTTCTTT.

The CDR3 bases are TGCGCCAGCAGACCCGGACTAGTTCGGGGCCAGCAGTTCTTC. It yields the protein CASRPGLVRGQQFF. The rearrangement links TRBV4-3 to TRBJ2-1, with 7 bases lining up with TRBD2. Germline lookup yields CDR1 LGHNA and CDR2 YSLEER. The V and J ends lost 6 bases and 11 bases, in that order; junction bases with no gene match: 13. CDR3 length equals 14 residues.

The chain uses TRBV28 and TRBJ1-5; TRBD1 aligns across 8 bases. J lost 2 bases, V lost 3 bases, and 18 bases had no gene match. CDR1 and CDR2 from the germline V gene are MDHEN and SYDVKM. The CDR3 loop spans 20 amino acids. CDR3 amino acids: CASSFDTGQGVRMGNQPQHF. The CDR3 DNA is TGTGCCAGCAGTTTTGACACCGGACAGGGCGTACGAATGGGCAATCAGCCCCAGCATTTT.

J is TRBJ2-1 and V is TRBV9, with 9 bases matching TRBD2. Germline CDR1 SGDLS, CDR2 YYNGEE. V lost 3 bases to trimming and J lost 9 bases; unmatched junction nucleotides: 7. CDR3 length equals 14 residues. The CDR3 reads CASSGDSGSGEQFF. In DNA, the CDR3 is TGTGCCAGCAGCGGGGATAGCGGGAGTGGTGAGCAGTTCTTC.

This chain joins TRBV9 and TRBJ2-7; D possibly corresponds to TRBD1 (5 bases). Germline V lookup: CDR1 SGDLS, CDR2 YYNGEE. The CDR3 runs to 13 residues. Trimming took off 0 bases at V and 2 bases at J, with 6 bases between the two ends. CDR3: CASSVEGTYEQYF. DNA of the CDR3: TGTGCCAGCAGCGTAGAGGGGACCTACGAGCAGTACTTC.

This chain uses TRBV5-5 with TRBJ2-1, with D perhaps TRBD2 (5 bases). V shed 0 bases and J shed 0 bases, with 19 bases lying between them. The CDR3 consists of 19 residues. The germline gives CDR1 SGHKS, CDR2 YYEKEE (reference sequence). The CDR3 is CASSLVALDLQNSYNEQFF. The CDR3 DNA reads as TGTGCCAGCAGCTTGGTAGCGCTCGACCTACAAAACTCCTACAATGAGCAGTTCTTC. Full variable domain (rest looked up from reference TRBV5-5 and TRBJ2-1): DAGVTQSPTHLIKTRGQQVTLRCSPISGHKSVSWYQQVLGQGPQFIFQYYEKEERGRGNFPDRFSARQFPNYSSELNVNALLLGDSALYLCASSLVALDLQNSYNEQFFGPGTRLTVL.

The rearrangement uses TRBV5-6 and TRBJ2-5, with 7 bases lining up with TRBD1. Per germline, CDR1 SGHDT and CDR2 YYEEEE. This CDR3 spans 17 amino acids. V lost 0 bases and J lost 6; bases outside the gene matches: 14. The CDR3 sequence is CASSLAIAGQVAQTQYF. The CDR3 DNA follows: TGTGCCAGCAGCTTGGCAATTGCAGGACAGGTGGCACAGACCCAGTACTTC.

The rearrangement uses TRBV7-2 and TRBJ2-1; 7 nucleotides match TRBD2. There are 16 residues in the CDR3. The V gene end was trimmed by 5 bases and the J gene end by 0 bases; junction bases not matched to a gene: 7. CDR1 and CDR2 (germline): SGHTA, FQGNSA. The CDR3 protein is CASSLSGRSSYNEQFF. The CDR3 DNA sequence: TGTGCCAGCAGCCTTAGCGGGCGGAGCTCCTACAATGAGCAGTTCTTC.

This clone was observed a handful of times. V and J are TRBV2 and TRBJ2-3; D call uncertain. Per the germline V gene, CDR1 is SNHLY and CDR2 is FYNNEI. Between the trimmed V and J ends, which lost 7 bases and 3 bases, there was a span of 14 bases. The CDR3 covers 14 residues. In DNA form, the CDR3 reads TGTGCCAGCAACACGGGTCCTCTTACAGATACGCAGTATTTT. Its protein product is CASNTGPLTDTQYF.

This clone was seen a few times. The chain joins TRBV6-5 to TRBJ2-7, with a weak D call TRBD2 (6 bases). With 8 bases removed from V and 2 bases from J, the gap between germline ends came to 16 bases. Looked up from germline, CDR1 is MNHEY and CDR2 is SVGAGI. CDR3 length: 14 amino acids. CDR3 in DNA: TGTGCCAGCCATAGCGTCGGGAGCACCTACGAGCAGTACTTC. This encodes CASHSVGSTYEQYF.

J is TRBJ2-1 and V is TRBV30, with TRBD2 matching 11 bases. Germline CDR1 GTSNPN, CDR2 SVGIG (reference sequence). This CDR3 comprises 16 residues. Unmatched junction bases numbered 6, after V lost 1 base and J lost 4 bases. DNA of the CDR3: TGTGCCTGGAGTGGTAGCGGGAGGGCCTTTTACAATGAGCAGTTCTTC. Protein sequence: CAWSGSGRAFYNEQFF.

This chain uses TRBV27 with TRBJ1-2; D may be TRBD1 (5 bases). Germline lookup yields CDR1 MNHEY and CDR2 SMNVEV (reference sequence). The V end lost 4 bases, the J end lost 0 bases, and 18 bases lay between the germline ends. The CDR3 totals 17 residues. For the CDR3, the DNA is TGTGCCAGCAGTTCATGGGGGACTGGGGGAGCTAACTATGGCTACACCTTC. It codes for CASSSWGTGGANYGYTF.

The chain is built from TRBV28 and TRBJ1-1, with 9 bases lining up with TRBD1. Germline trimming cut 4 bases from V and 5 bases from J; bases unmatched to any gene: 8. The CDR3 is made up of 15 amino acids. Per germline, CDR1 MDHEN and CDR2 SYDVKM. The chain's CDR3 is CASSSNDRGGTEAFF. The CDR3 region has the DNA TGTGCCAGCAGTTCGAACGACAGGGGGGGAACTGAAGCTTTCTTT. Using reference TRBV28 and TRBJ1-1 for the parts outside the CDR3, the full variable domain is DVKVTQSSRYLVKRTGEKVFLECVQDMDHENMFWYRQDPGLGLRLIYFSYDVKMKEKGDIPEGYSVSREKKERFSLILESASTNQTSMYLCASSSNDRGGTEAFFGQGTRLTVV.

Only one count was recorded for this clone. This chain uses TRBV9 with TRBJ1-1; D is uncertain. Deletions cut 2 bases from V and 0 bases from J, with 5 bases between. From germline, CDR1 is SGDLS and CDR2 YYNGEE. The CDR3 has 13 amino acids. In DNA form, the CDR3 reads TGTGCCAGCAGCGTGAACATGAACACTGAAGCTTTCTTT. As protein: CASSVNMNTEAFF.

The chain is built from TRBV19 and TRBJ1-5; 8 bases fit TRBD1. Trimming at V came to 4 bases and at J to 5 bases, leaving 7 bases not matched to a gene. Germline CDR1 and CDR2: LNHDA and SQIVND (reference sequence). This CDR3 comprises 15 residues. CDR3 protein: CASSTGQGGYQPQHF. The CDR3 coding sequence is TGTGCCAGTAGTACAGGACAGGGCGGTTATCAGCCCCAGCATTTT.

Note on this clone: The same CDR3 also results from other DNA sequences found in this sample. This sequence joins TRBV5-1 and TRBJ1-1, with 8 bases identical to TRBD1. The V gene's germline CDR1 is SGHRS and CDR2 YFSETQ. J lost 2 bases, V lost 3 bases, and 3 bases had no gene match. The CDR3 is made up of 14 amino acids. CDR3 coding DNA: TGCGCCAGCAGCTCCGGACAGGGAAACACTGAAGCTTTCTTT. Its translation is CASSSGQGNTEAFF.

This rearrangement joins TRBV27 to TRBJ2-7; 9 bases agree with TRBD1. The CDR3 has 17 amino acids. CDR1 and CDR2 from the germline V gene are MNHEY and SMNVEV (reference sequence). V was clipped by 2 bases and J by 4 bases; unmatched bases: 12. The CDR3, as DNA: TGTGCCAGCAGTTTACTCCTAGGACAGGGGCCTGAGTACGAGCAGTACTTC. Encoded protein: CASSLLLGQGPEYEQYF.

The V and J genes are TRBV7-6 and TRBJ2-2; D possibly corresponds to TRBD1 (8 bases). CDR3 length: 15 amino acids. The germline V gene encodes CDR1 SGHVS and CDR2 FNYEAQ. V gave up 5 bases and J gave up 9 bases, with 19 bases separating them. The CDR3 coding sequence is TGTGCCAGCAGCCATACAGGGGGGGCGTCCAGGGAGCTGTTTTTT. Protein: CASSHTGGASRELFF. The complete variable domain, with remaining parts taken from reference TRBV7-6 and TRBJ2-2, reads GAGVSQSPRYKVTKRGQDVALRCDPISGHVSLYWYRQALGQGPEFLTYFNYEAQQDKSGLPNDRFSAERPEGSISTLTIQRTEQRDSAMYRCASSHTGGASRELFFGEGSRLTVL.

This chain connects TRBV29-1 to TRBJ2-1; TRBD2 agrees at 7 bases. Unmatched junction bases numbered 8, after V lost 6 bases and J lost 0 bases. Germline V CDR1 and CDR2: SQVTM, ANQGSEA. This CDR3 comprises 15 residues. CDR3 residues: CSVRTSASSYNEQFF. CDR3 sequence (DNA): TGCAGCGTACGAACTAGCGCGAGCTCCTACAATGAGCAGTTCTTC.

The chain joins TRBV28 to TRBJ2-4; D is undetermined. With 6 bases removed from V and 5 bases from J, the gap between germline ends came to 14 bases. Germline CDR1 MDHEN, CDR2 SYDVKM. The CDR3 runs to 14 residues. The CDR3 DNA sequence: TGTGCCAGCAGCCGAACGCGGTCCCAAAACATTCAGTACTTC. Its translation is CASSRTRSQNIQYF.